This T cell receptor (beta chain) was captured in a study of blood T cell repertoires in COVID-19. Study context: The study drew acute and convalescent COVID-19 samples from the United States, Italy and Spain. The cDNA or gDNA used as material had been derived from T cells, B-cell-depleted T cells, or PBMCs.

In the authors' methods: Amplification with reference gene primers provided the estimates of nucleated cell counts. Generated by immunoSEQ multiplex PCR, the TCRdb table keeps only in-frame clones and is missing some. V, J and clone size reflect that table, while D and trimming were determined from the DNA. The sample has 300,000 to 400,000 clones, approximately 88% seen once; the top ten hold roughly 9.9%. Patients in Seattle were enrolled during active infection, then followed longitudinally. The material sequenced was peripheral blood. The sequence was obtained from a man aged 30 to 39 with COVID-19, enrolled during active disease.

The CDR3, as DNA: TGTGCCAGCAGGAGGGAAGTGGGAAACACCATATATTTT. Translated, it gives CASRREVGNTIYF. The chain has TRBV6-5 and TRBJ1-3; D remains unclear. Germline lookup yields CDR1 MNHEY and CDR2 SVGAGI. The CDR3 length is 13 residues. Trimming stripped 6 bases from V and 4 bases from J, with 10 bases between.